This T cell receptor beta chain was recovered during a study of Ad26.COV2.S vaccination and SARS-CoV-2 variants. Whole-study results and caveats: Vaccine recipients posted higher spike-specific TCR breadth than their placebo counterparts.

Specified treatment: around 19 received Ad26.COV2.S at low or high dose, single or two shots; several received placebo; per-sample allocation not given. Collection of samples fell on day 63 after the first vaccine or placebo injection. The CDR3 loop spans 14 amino acids. V was shortened by 6 bases and J by 5 bases, with 13 bases between the two germline ends. The V gene's germline CDR1 is LGHNT and CDR2 FRNRAP. Data came from immunoSEQ multiplex PCR; TCRdb stores just in-frame clones and leaves some out. The sample lists hundreds of thousands of clones; approximately 85% were seen once. A word on this clone: Its antigen is currently unknown.

The sequencing here drew on peripheral blood, taken in a trial of Ad26.COV2.S vaccine versus placebo. The rearrangement links TRBV12-5 to TRBJ2-2; D not resolved. This clonotype was sampled from a person aged 18-65 years who received the Ad26.COV2.S COVID-19 vaccine or a placebo. CDR3 protein: CASGDTSRTGELFF. The CDR3 nucleotides read TGTGCTAGTGGCGACACCTCGAGGACCGGGGAGCTGTTTTTT. The complete variable domain, with remaining parts taken from reference TRBV12-5 and TRBJ2-2, reads DARVTQTPRHKVTEMGQEVTMRCQPILGHNTVFWYRQTMMQGLELLAYFRNRAPLDDSGMPKDRFSAEMPDATLATLKIQPSEPRDSAVYFCASGDTSRTGELFFGEGSRLTVL.